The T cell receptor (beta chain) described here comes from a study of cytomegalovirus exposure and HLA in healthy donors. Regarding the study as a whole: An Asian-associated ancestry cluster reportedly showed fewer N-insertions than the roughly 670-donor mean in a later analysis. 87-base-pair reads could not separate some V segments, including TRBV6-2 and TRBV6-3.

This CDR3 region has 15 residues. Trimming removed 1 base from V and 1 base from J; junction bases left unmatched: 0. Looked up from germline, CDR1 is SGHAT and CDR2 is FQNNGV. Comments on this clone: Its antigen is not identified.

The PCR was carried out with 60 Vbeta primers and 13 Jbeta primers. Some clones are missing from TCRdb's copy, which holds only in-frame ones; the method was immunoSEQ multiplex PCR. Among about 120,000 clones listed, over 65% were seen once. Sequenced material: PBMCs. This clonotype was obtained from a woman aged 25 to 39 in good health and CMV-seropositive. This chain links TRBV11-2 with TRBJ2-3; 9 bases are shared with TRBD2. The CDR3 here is CASSLGTSGTDTQYF. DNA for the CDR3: TGTGCCAGCAGCTTAGGGACTAGCGGCACAGATACGCAGTATTTT.